The 23 T cell receptor beta chains reported below all come from one sample, sequenced in a study of blood T cell repertoires in COVID-19 (dated by TCRdb to 2018 to 2020). Libraries were made using the immunoSEQ multiplex PCR assay. The table was pulled from immuneACCESS by TCRdb, which kept in-frame rearrangements only. Such tables lose some clones; where checked, under half of the loss comes from unresolved V genes, and the rest has no known cause. In all, the sample holds roughly 250,000 clones, and over 75% of those were seen once. The ten largest clones capture roughly 8.6% of the sample. The sequenced material came from peripheral blood. The receptors here all came from a human donor in a cohort sampled during active COVID-19.

The chain is built from TRBV2 and TRBJ1-3; perhaps TRBD1 as D (5 bases). Germline CDR1 reads SNHLY; CDR2 reads FYNNEI. V was trimmed by 4 bases and J by 0 bases, leaving 10 bases between them. The CDR3 has 15 residues. The CDR3 nucleotides read TGTGCCAGCAGTGCAAGGACAAACTCTGGAAACACCATATATTTT. Amino acids: CASSARTNSGNTIYF. Based on the CDR3 plus reference TRBV2 and TRBJ1-3, the full variable domain is EPEVTQTPSHQVTQMGQEVILRCVPISNHLYFYWYRQILGQKVEFLVSFYNNEISEKSEIFDDQFSVERPDGSNFTLKIRSTKLEDSAMYFCASSARTNSGNTIYFGEGSWLTVV.

This chain links TRBV4-1 with TRBJ1-5; a possible D gene is TRBD1 (6 bases). The CDR3 runs to 16 residues. Germline V gives CDR1 MGHRA, CDR2 YSYEKL. V gave up 0 bases and J gave up 5 bases, with 14 bases separating them. The CDR3 bases are TGCGCCAGCAGCCAAGATGAGGGACAAACTTATCAGCCCCAGCATTTT. This encodes CASSQDEGQTYQPQHF.

This clone was seen once. The chain has TRBV5-1 and TRBJ2-7; 10 positions match TRBD2. Germline V lookup: CDR1 SGHRS, CDR2 YFSETQ. The CDR3 is 15 amino acids. Trimming took 3 bases from V and 0 from J; bases not matched to a gene: 3. The CDR3 loop reads CASSSGTSDSYEQYF. As DNA, the CDR3 is TGCGCCAGCAGCTCCGGGACTAGCGACTCCTACGAGCAGTACTTC.

The V gene is TRBV7-9, the J gene TRBJ2-1; 11 nucleotides line up with TRBD2. Germline assignment: CDR1 SEHNR and CDR2 FQNEAQ (reference sequence). V shed 5 bases, J shed 2 bases, and the junction held 5 bases outside the gene matches. The CDR3 sequence is 16 residues long. The CDR3 reads CASSHRTSGPYNEQFF. DNA for the CDR3: TGTGCCAGCAGCCACCGGACTAGCGGGCCCTACAATGAGCAGTTCTTC.

This clone was seen a single time. A read error may account for a junction end that differs from germline. The chain uses TRBV7-7 and TRBJ2-2, with D possibly TRBD1 on 6 matching bases. The length of the CDR3 is 16 residues. In germline, CDR1 is SSHAT, CDR2 FNYEAQ (reference sequence). The CDR3 DNA reads TGTGCTAGCAGCGTAAAGCGGACAGTTAACACCGGGGAGCTGTTTTTT. Translation: CASSVKRTVNTGELFF.

The chain combines TRBV27 with TRBJ2-3; D gene unclear. The CDR3 runs to 15 residues. V lost 6 bases and J lost 4, with 17 bases in between. The germline CDR1 and CDR2 sequences are MNHEY and SMNVEV (reference sequence). The CDR3: CASRKPVSGSDTQYF. The CDR3, as DNA: TGTGCCAGCAGGAAGCCGGTTTCGGGTTCAGATACGCAGTATTTT.

The table lists this clone with a few counts. Other DNA sequences in the sample encode the same CDR3. CDR3 amino acids: CASSQGTSSYEQYF. In DNA, the CDR3 is TGTGCCAGCAGCCAAGGGACTAGCTCCTACGAGCAGTACTTC. The chain has TRBV3-1 (or the pseudogene TRBV3-2) and TRBJ2-7; TRBD2 matches 7 bases. CDR1 is LGHDT and CDR2 is YNNKEL in the germline V gene (reference sequence). Losses at the gene ends were 1 base for V and 0 bases for J; bases not matched to a gene: 0. There are 14 residues in the CDR3.

V and J are TRBV27 and TRBJ1-6; TRBD1 agrees at 9 bases. The CDR3 has 16 residues. Germline lookup yields CDR1 MNHEY and CDR2 SMNVEV (reference sequence). Trimming took 6 bases from V and 1 from J; bases not matched to a gene: 4. CDR3 coding DNA: TGTGCCAGCAGGGGGACAGGGAGGTCCTATAATTCACCCCTCCACTTT. Protein sequence: CASRGTGRSYNSPLHF.

This clone was counted a few times. The chain employs TRBV28 and TRBJ1-1; D not resolved. With 3 bases removed from V and 0 bases from J, the gap between germline ends came to 11 bases. Looked up from germline, CDR1 is MDHEN and CDR2 is SYDVKM. CDR3 length: 15 residues. The CDR3 nucleotides are TGTGCCAGCAGTTTCCGGAGAGGAATGAACACTGAAGCTTTCTTT. Protein product: CASSFRRGMNTEAFF.

This clone was seen just once. The chain has TRBV5-4 and TRBJ2-3; 8 bases match TRBD2. Trimming took 4 bases from V and 5 from J; bases not matched to a gene: 6. Germline loops: CDR1 SGHNT, CDR2 YYREEE (reference sequence). CDR3 length: 14 amino acids. CDR3 loop: CASSTLLAEDTQYF. CDR3 nucleotides: TGTGCCAGCAGCACCCTACTAGCGGAAGATACGCAGTATTTT.

V usage is TRBV6-5 and J usage is TRBJ2-3; TRBD1 is a possible D gene (6 bases). Trimming stripped 10 bases from V and 0 bases from J, with 14 bases between. Looked up from germline, CDR1 is MNHEY and CDR2 is SVGAGI. This CDR3 is built from 14 residues. The chain's CDR3 is CATSDRTSTDTQYF. CDR3 bases: TGTGCCACCTCTGACAGGACTAGCACAGATACGCAGTATTTT.

The CDR3 loop is CASSLLALQETQYF. The CDR3, as DNA: TGTGCCAGCAGTTTACTAGCATTACAAGAGACCCAGTACTTC. The genes are TRBV6-2 or TRBV6-3 and TRBJ2-5; tentative D call: TRBD2 (6 bases). With 4 bases removed from V and 2 bases from J, the gap between germline ends came to 11 bases. This CDR3 spans 14 amino acids. Germline V gives CDR1 MNHEY, CDR2 SVGEGT.

For this clone: This same CDR3 is encoded by further DNA sequences in the sample. This sequence joins TRBV12-3 or TRBV12-4 and TRBJ1-2; possible D gene TRBD1, 6 bases. This CDR3 has 12 amino acids. Trimming pared 5 bases from V and 5 bases from J, leaving 9 bases between. CDR3 region: CASSRTVYGYTF. Written as DNA, the CDR3 is TGTGCCAGCAGTAGGACAGTATATGGCTACACCTTC.

This clone was detected once. The genes are TRBV6-5 and TRBJ2-7, with D perhaps TRBD1 (5 bases). Germline lookup yields CDR1 MNHEY and CDR2 SVGAGI. V gave up 5 bases and J gave up 0 bases, with 8 bases separating them. There are 13 residues in the CDR3. CDR3 sequence reads: CASSPDISYEQYF. As DNA, the CDR3 is TGTGCCAGCAGTCCGGACATCTCCTACGAGCAGTACTTC.

The gene calls are TRBV7-6 and TRBJ2-5; TRBD1 aligns across 7 bases. This CDR3 is built from 14 residues. From germline, CDR1 is SGHVS and CDR2 FNYEAQ. The J segment lost 1 base and the V segment lost 5 bases, leaving 4 bases of the junction unmatched. In DNA, the CDR3 is TGTGCCAGCAGCCGGACAGGTTCCCAAGAGACCCAGTACTTC. Translated, it gives CASSRTGSQETQYF.

This clone was counted a single time. The V gene is TRBV9, the J gene TRBJ2-1, with D possibly TRBD1 on 5 matching bases. There are 15 residues in the CDR3. Per the germline V gene, CDR1 is SGDLS and CDR2 is YYNGEE. V was shortened by 0 bases and J by 2 bases, with 9 bases between the two germline ends. CDR3 loop: CASSVGKGAYNEQFF. The CDR3 nucleotides are TGTGCCAGCAGCGTAGGTAAAGGGGCCTACAATGAGCAGTTCTTC.

This clone was seen a single time. V is TRBV5-1 and J is TRBJ2-5; 7 bases map to TRBD2. Germline CDR1 is SGHRS and CDR2 is YFSETQ. The CDR3 extends over 16 amino acids. V gave up 1 base and J gave up 3 bases; unmatched junction bases: 9. CDR3 in DNA: TGCGCCAGCAGCTTGTCCGGGAGGCGCCCCGAAGAGACCCAGTACTTC. This codes for CASSLSGRRPEETQYF.

This clone was found once. The chain couples TRBV6-5 to TRBJ2-1; 15 positions match TRBD2. V dropped 4 bases and J dropped 9; count of bases not matched to a gene: 4. CDR1 and CDR2 (germline): MNHEY, SVGAGI. This CDR3 spans 15 amino acids. The CDR3 here is CASSSGTSGGSEQFF. CDR3 nucleotides: TGTGCCAGCAGTTCCGGGACTAGCGGGGGGTCTGAGCAGTTCTTC.

J is TRBJ2-7 and V is TRBV11-2; 10 positions match TRBD2. The V gene end was trimmed by 5 bases and the J gene end by 0 bases; junction bases not matched to a gene: 4. Germline V gene lookup returns CDR1 SGHAT and CDR2 FQNNGV. The CDR3 runs to 15 residues. This CDR3 reads CASSVTSGNSYEQYF. DNA for the CDR3: TGTGCCAGCAGCGTAACTAGCGGGAACTCCTACGAGCAGTACTTC.

V and J are TRBV18 and TRBJ2-6; possibly TRBD1 for D (6 bases). The germline V and J ends were trimmed by 2 bases and 0 bases, with 8 bases remaining between them. Germline V CDR1 and CDR2: KGHSH, LQKENI. The CDR3 extends over 16 amino acids. The CDR3 coding sequence is TGTGCCAGCTCACCAACAGGGCTCTCTGGGGCCAACGTCCTGACTTTC. Translated, it gives CASSPTGLSGANVLTF.

The V gene is TRBV6-9, the J gene TRBJ1-4, with TRBD1 matching 8 bases. The CDR3 covers 19 residues. Germline CDR1 MNHGY, CDR2 SVAAGI. Trimming removed 6 bases from V and 0 bases from J; junction bases left unmatched: 15. Here the CDR3 reads CASRERWTGKKPTNEKLFF. CDR3 nucleotide sequence: TGTGCCAGCAGGGAGAGGTGGACAGGGAAAAAGCCAACTAATGAAAAACTGTTTTTT.

The rearrangement joins TRBV7-6 to TRBJ1-6, with TRBD1 as a possible D gene (5 bases). The CDR3 consists of 16 residues. Germline V gene lookup returns CDR1 SGHVS and CDR2 FNYEAQ. V gave up 5 bases and J gave up 0 bases, with 11 bases separating them. The CDR3 nucleotides are TGTGCCAGCAGCCCCCGACAGAGCTCCTATAATTCACCCCTCCACTTT. Its protein product is CASSPRQSSYNSPLHF.

The chain has TRBV18 and TRBJ1-2; 12 nucleotides line up with TRBD1. CDR3 size: 15 residues. Trimming cost V 3 bases and J 7 bases; bases outside gene matches: 6. Germline assignment: CDR1 KGHSH and CDR2 LQKENI. The CDR3 nucleotides are TGTGCCAGCTCACCTACCGGGACAGGGGGCAGTGGCTACACCTTC. Translating gives CASSPTGTGGSGYTF.